Listed below are T cell receptor beta chains from one sample, sequenced in a study of human T cells and chemical hapten exposure. Via MiXCR, TCRdb re-called the RACE reads, giving one row per CDR3 protein. The sample lists more than 300,000 distinct CDR3 sequences; 5.5% were seen once. The specimen comprised whole blood, sampled in connection with sensitization to the hapten diphenylcyclopropenone (DPC). These receptors were taken from a woman aged 18-29 years with alopecia areata. Some clones in this sample may be carry-over from other donors' samples. Both conserved end residues are part of each CDR3. The D gene is left open where the match is weak. Size tells how often a clone was seen (once, few, many) or the class of an expanded clone, and some rows leave it out.

v_call,clone_size,d_call,j_call,cdr3_aa,cdr3_nt
TRBV27,many,TRBD1,TRBJ1-5,CASSLNRGRNQPQHF,TGTGCCAGCAGTTTAAACAGGGGGCGAAATCAGCCCCAGCATTTT
TRBV18,many,-,TRBJ1-2,CASSPPVRGFGYTF,TGTGCCAGCTCACCACCGGTCAGGGGATTTGGCTACACCTTC
TRBV7-9,few,-,TRBJ1-2,CASSLAPIRRRYGYTF,TGTGCCAGCAGCTTAGCCCCAATAAGGCGGAGGTATGGCTACACCTTC
TRBV6-6,-,-,TRBJ2-3,CASRTGYSTDTQYF,TGTGCCAGCAGGACAGGTTATAGCACAGATACGCAGTATTTT
TRBV20-1,many,TRBD1,TRBJ1-2,CSAQPPGQGYGYTF,TGCAGTGCCCAACCCCCGGGACAGGGCTATGGCTACACCTTC
TRBV29-1,many,-,TRBJ1-1,CSVASQMNTEAFF,TGCAGCGTTGCCTCTCAGATGAACACTGAAGCTTTCTTT
TRBV5-1,many,-,TRBJ2-5,CASSLGEETQYF,TGTGCCAGCTCACTCGGAGAAGAGACCCAGTACTTC
TRBV12-3/TRBV12-4,many,TRBD1,TRBJ2-7,CASSAGTGLSYEQYF,TGTGCCAGCAGTGCAGGGACAGGTCTCTCCTACGAGCAGTACTTC
TRBV12-3/TRBV12-4,few,TRBD1,TRBJ1-1,CASSPTGGMGTEAFF,TGTGCCAGCAGTCCGACAGGGGGTATGGGCACTGAAGCTTTCTTT
TRBV7-9,-,-,TRBJ1-4,CASGDSELFF,TGTGCCAGCGGGGACTCGGAACTGTTTTTT
TRBV9,many,TRBD1,TRBJ1-6,CASSVEGQGGSPLHF,TGTGCCAGCAGCGTAGAGGGACAGGGTGGATCACCCCTCCACTTT
TRBV20-1,many,-,TRBJ1-1,CSASIAYTEAFF,TGCAGTGCTAGTATAGCGTACACTGAAGCTTTCTTT
TRBV12-3/TRBV12-4,few,-,TRBJ1-1,CASSRGGLTEAFF,TGTGCCAGCAGCCGCGGTGGGCTCACTGAAGCTTTCTTT
TRBV14,-,TRBD1,TRBJ2-7,CASSPRTGAYEQYF,TGTGCCAGCAGCCCCAGGACAGGTGCCTACGAGCAGTACTTC
TRBV6-1,many,-,TRBJ2-7,CASSEQGTYEQYF,TGTGCCAGCAGTGAACAGGGGACCTACGAGCAGTACTTC
TRBV4-2,few,TRBD2,TRBJ2-1,CASSQDLSGGAREQFF,TGTGCCAGCAGCCAAGATCTTAGCGGGGGGGCTCGCGAGCAGTTCTTC
TRBV7-9,-,-,TRBJ1-1,CASSPPLGTPEAFF,TGTGCCAGCAGCCCTCCACTCGGCACTCCGGAAGCTTTCTTT
TRBV25-1,few,-,TRBJ1-2,CASSDPSAGGYGYTF,TGTGCCAGCAGTGATCCCTCCGCCGGGGGCTATGGCTACACCTTC
TRBV7-8,few,-,TRBJ2-1,CASSSIPRDGNEQFF,TGTGCCAGCAGCTCCATACCGCGGGACGGCAATGAGCAGTTCTTC
TRBV6-2/TRBV6-3,few,-,TRBJ2-7,CASSMDIPYEQYF,TGTGCCAGCAGTATGGACATACCCTACGAGCAGTACTTC